One and the same sample provided the 17 T cell receptor beta chains below, sequenced in a study of Ad26.COV2.S vaccination and SARS-CoV-2 variants. Treatment noted: some 19 received Ad26.COV2.S at low or high dose, single or two shots; 5 received placebo; per-sample allocation not given. The samples date from day 63 after the first vaccine or placebo injection. The assay was immunoSEQ multiplex PCR, and TCRdb's table has in-frame clones only and misses some. This table holds roughly 450,000 clones, over 75% found once. The source material was peripheral blood, sampled in a trial of Ad26.COV2.S vaccine versus placebo. These TCRs come from a person aged 18 to 59 who received the Ad26.COV2.S COVID-19 vaccine or a placebo.

The chain carries TRBV30 and TRBJ1-2, with D perhaps TRBD1 (6 bases). This CDR3 region has 12 residues. From germline, CDR1 is GTSNPN and CDR2 SVGIG (reference sequence). V lost 8 bases, J lost 5 bases, and 15 bases lay in between. CDR3 sequence (DNA): TGTGCCAAAGGACAGCTTGAGTATGGCTACACCTTC. It translates to CAKGQLEYGYTF.

The chain links TRBV7-3 to TRBJ1-2; D is possibly TRBD1 (5 bases). Germline V gene sequence: CDR1 SGHTA, CDR2 FQGTGA. V was trimmed by 1 base and J by 4 bases, leaving 10 bases between them. This CDR3 region has 14 residues. CDR3 amino acids: CASSLSEGSYGYTF. CDR3 bases: TGTGCCAGCAGCTTAAGTGAGGGGAGCTATGGCTACACCTTC.

The CDR3 DNA sequence: TGCGCCAGCAGCCCGACGTGGACTAGCGAGAACACCGGGGAGCTGTTTTTT. It encodes CASSPTWTSENTGELFF. The rearrangement links TRBV4-3 to TRBJ2-2, with 9 bases that match TRBD2. The CDR3 length is 17 residues. In germline, CDR1 is LGHNA, CDR2 YSLEER. V lost 4 bases, J lost 1 base, and 7 bases stayed unmatched.

The chain has TRBV2 and TRBJ2-7, with TRBD1 matching 7 bases. CDR1 and CDR2 from the germline V gene are SNHLY and FYNNEI. The CDR3 contains 16 residues. V dropped 3 bases and J dropped 1; count of bases not matched to a gene: 9. CDR3 loop: CASSDVRGGPSYEQYF. The CDR3 nucleotides are TGTGCCAGCAGTGACGTAAGAGGGGGCCCTTCCTACGAGCAGTACTTC. The entire variable domain, with the rest obtained from reference TRBV2 and TRBJ2-7, is as follows: EPEVTQTPSHQVTQMGQEVILRCVPISNHLYFYWYRQILGQKVEFLVSFYNNEISEKSEIFDDQFSVERPDGSNFTLKIRSTKLEDSAMYFCASSDVRGGPSYEQYFGPGTRLTVT.

The chain combines TRBV30 with TRBJ2-7; no clear D. Trimming took 3 bases from V and 0 from J, leaving 3 bases between them. The germline V gene has CDR1 GTSNPN and CDR2 SVGIG (reference sequence). This CDR3 has 11 residues. The CDR3 loop reads CAWSGSYEQYF. CDR3 coding DNA: TGTGCCTGGAGCGGCTCCTACGAGCAGTACTTC.

This chain links TRBV9 with TRBJ1-2, with D uncertain. Germline CDR1 and CDR2: SGDLS and YYNGEE. The CDR3 contains 14 residues. Trimming took 0 bases from V and 7 from J, leaving 13 bases between them. CDR3 nucleotide sequence: TGTGCCAGCAGCGTAGGTGGAGGGATGGGTGGCTACACCTTC. This gives the protein CASSVGGGMGGYTF.

Here the CDR3 DNA reads TGTGCCAGCAGTTCCTGGACTAGCGGCCAAGAGACCCAGTACTTC. Translated, it gives CASSSWTSGQETQYF. This rearrangement joins TRBV28 to TRBJ2-5; TRBD2 agrees at 10 bases. After removal of 4 bases from V and 1 base from J, the junction contained 3 bases not matched to a gene. The length of the CDR3 is 15 residues. Germline CDR1 MDHEN, CDR2 SYDVKM. Drawing the rest from reference TRBV28 and TRBJ2-5, the complete variable domain is DVKVTQSSRYLVKRTGEKVFLECVQDMDHENMFWYRQDPGLGLRLIYFSYDVKMKEKGDIPEGYSVSREKKERFSLILESASTNQTSMYLCASSSWTSGQETQYFGPGTRLLVL.

This chain connects TRBV4-2 to TRBJ2-3; D uncertain. CDR3 length: 18 amino acids. The V gene's germline CDR1 is LGHNA and CDR2 YNFKEQ. Trimming cost V 1 base and J 1 base, with 18 bases left between them. CDR3 residues: CASSQARGTTSRTDTQYF. The CDR3 nucleotides are TGTGCCAGCAGCCAAGCTCGCGGCACAACCAGCCGCACAGATACGCAGTATTTT.

The count of this clone is one. The chain carries TRBV6-6 and TRBJ2-5; 10 bases match TRBD2. Germline CDR1 reads MNHNY; CDR2 reads SVGAGI (reference sequence). The CDR3 totals 15 residues. Trimming took 5 bases from V and 4 from J; bases not matched to a gene: 7. This chain's CDR3 is CASSNLVAGGETQYF. The CDR3 region has the DNA TGTGCCAGCAGTAACCTAGTAGCGGGAGGAGAGACCCAGTACTTC.

This clone was detected only once. Other DNA sequences within the sample encode an identical CDR3. The rearrangement joins TRBV27 to TRBJ2-7; 9 bases fit TRBD2. The germline CDR1 and CDR2 sequences are MNHEY and SMNVEV (reference sequence). Trimming at V came to 2 bases and at J to 2 bases, leaving 1 base not matched to a gene. The CDR3 contains 14 residues. The CDR3 is CASSLAGGPYEQYF. CDR3 nucleotide sequence: TGTGCCAGCAGTTTAGCGGGAGGGCCCTACGAGCAGTACTTC.

V and J are TRBV5-1 and TRBJ2-6; D is possibly TRBD1 (6 bases). The germline V gene encodes CDR1 SGHRS and CDR2 YFSETQ. Deletions cut 4 bases from V and 3 bases from J, with 11 bases between. CDR3 length: 15 amino acids. The CDR3 coding sequence is TGCGCCAGCAGCCGAAAGGGGGATGGGGCCAACGTCCTGACTTTC. This gives the protein CASSRKGDGANVLTF.

V is TRBV7-9 and J is TRBJ1-2; tentatively, D is TRBD1 (5 bases). Trimming cost V 1 base and J 2 bases, with 11 bases left between them. The CDR3 totals 15 residues. CDR1 is SEHNR, CDR2 FQNEAQ, per germline (reference sequence). CDR3 protein: CASSLEQGVNYGYTF. The CDR3 DNA reads as TGTGCCAGCAGCTTAGAGCAGGGAGTGAACTATGGCTACACCTTC.

The chain employs TRBV5-1 and TRBJ2-7; TRBD2 aligns across 16 bases. The germline V gene has CDR1 SGHRS and CDR2 YFSETQ. The CDR3 totals 15 residues. With 4 bases clipped from V and 7 bases from J, the junction kept 5 bases outside the gene matches. As DNA, the CDR3 is TGCGCCAGCAGCCCTCCGGGACTAGCGGGAGGGGAGCAGTACTTC. It encodes CASSPPGLAGGEQYF. Drawing the rest from reference TRBV5-1 and TRBJ2-7, the complete variable domain is KAGVTQTPRYLIKTRGQQVTLSCSPISGHRSVSWYQQTPGQGLQFLFEYFSETQRNKGNFPGRFSGRQFSNSRSEMNVSTLELGDSALYLCASSPPGLAGGEQYFGPGTRLTVT.

The rearrangement uses TRBV7-9 and TRBJ2-1; tentatively, D is TRBD2 (5 bases). V shed 6 bases and J shed 5 bases, with 17 bases lying between them. The CDR3 sequence is 15 residues long. Germline V lookup: CDR1 SEHNR, CDR2 FQNEAQ (reference sequence). CDR3 coding DNA: TGTGCCAGCAGTTATCTCTCGACTATACACAATGAGCAGTTCTTC. Translation: CASSYLSTIHNEQFF.

The genes are TRBV19 and TRBJ2-3; 12 bases are a match to TRBD2. The CDR3 extends over 16 amino acids. The V and J ends lost 6 bases and 5 bases, in that order; junction bases with no gene match: 9. Germline V CDR1 and CDR2: LNHDA, SQIVND (reference sequence). The chain's CDR3 is CASRASGTSGLDTQYF. The CDR3 region has the DNA TGTGCCAGTAGAGCCTCCGGGACTAGCGGGCTAGATACGCAGTATTTT. Using reference TRBV19 and TRBJ2-3 for the parts outside the CDR3, the full variable domain is DGGITQSPKYLFRKEGQNVTLSCEQNLNHDAMYWYRQDPGQGLRLIYYSQIVNDFQKGDIAEGYSVSREKKESFPLTVTSAQKNPTAFYLCASRASGTSGLDTQYFGPGTRLTVL.

The chain links TRBV15 to TRBJ2-3; D is unclear. V was trimmed by 0 bases and J by 0 bases, leaving 7 bases between them. This CDR3 region has 15 residues. Germline V gives CDR1 LNHNV, CDR2 YYDKDF (reference sequence). The DNA for the CDR3 is TGTGCCACCAGCAGAGATCCGCGCAGCACAGATACGCAGTATTTT. It yields the protein CATSRDPRSTDTQYF.

The J gene is TRBJ2-3, the V gene TRBV7-6; 7 nucleotides agree with TRBD2. This CDR3 has 16 residues. The germline V gene encodes CDR1 SGHVS and CDR2 FNYEAQ. V was pared by 5 bases and J by 6 bases, with 14 bases of the junction left unmatched. CDR3 in amino acids: CASSLGSSGMRDTQYF. Written as DNA, the CDR3 is TGTGCCAGCAGCCTTGGGTCCAGCGGGATGCGGGATACGCAGTATTTT.